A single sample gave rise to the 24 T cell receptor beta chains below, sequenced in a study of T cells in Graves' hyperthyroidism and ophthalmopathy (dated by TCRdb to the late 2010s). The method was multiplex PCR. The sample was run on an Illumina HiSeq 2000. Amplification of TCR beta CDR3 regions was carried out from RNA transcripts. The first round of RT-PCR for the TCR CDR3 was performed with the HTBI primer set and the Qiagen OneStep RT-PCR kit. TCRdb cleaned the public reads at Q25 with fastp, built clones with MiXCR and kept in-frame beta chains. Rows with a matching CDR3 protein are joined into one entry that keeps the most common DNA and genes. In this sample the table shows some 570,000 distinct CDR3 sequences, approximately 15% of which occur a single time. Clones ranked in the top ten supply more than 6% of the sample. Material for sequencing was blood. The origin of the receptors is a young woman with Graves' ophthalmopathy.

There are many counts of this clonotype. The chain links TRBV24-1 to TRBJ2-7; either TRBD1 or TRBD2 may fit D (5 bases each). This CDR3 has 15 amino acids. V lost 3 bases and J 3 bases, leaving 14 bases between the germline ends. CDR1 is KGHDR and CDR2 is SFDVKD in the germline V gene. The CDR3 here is CATSDPRDGDYEQYF. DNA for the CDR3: TGTGCCACCAGTGATCCTCGGGACGGAGACTACGAGCAGTACTTC.

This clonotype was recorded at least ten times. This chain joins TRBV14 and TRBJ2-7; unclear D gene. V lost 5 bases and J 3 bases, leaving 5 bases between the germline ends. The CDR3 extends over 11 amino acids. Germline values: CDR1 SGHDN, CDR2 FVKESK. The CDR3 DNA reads TGTGCCAGCAGCGATTACTACGAGCAGTACTTC. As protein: CASSDYYEQYF.

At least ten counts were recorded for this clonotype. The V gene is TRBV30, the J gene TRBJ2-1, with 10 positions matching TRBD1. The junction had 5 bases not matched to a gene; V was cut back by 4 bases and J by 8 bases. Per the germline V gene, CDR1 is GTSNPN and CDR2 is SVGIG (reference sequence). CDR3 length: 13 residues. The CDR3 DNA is TGTGCCTGGACAAGGGACAGGGGCGATGAGCAGTTCTTC. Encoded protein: CAWTRDRGDEQFF. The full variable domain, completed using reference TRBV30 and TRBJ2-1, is SQTIHQWPATLVQPVGSPLSLECTVEGTSNPNLYWYRQAAGRGLQLLFYSVGIGQISSEVPQNLSASRPQDRQFILSSKKLLLSDSGFYLCAWTRDRGDEQFFGPGTRLTVL.

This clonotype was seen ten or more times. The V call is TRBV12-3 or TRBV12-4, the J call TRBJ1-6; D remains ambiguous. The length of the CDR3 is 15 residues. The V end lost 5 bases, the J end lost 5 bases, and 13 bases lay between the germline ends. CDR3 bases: TGTGCCAGCAGTCCACAGACGGTGGATAATTCACCCCTCCACTTT. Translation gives CASSPQTVDNSPLHF.

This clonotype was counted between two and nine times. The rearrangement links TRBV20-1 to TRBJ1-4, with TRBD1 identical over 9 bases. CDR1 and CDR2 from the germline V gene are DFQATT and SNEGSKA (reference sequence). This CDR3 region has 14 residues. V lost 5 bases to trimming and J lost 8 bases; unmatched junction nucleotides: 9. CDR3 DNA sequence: TGCAGTGCTCAACAGGACAGGGGCGGAGAAAAACTGTTTTTT. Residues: CSAQQDRGGEKLFF.

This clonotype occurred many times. Here the CDR3 reads CSASQGAGLAGENEQFF. CDR3 DNA: TGCAGTGCAAGCCAGGGAGCGGGACTAGCGGGAGAGAATGAGCAGTTCTTC. The chain joins TRBV20-1 to TRBJ2-1, with 14 positions matching TRBD2. The V and J ends lost 6 bases and 7 bases, in that order; junction bases with no gene match: 14. The CDR3 totals 17 residues. Per germline, CDR1 DFQATT and CDR2 SNEGSKA (reference sequence).

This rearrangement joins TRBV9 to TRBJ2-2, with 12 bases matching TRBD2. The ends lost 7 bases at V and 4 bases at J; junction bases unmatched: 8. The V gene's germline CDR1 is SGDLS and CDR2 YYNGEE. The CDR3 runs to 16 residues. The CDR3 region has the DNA TGTGCCAGCTCCGAGGCACTAGCGGGAGGCACCGGGGAGCTGTTTTTT. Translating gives CASSEALAGGTGELFF.

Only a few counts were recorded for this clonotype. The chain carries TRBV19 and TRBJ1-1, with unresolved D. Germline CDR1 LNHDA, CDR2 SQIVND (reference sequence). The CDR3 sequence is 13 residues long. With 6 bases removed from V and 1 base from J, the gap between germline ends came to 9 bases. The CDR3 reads CASRPRENTEAFF. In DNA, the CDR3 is TGTGCCAGTAGACCGAGGGAGAACACTGAAGCTTTCTTT. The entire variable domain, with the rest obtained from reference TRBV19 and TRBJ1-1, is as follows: DGGITQSPKYLFRKEGQNVTLSCEQNLNHDAMYWYRQDPGQGLRLIYYSQIVNDFQKGDIAEGYSVSREKKESFPLTVTSAQKNPTAFYLCASRPRENTEAFFGQGTRLTVV.

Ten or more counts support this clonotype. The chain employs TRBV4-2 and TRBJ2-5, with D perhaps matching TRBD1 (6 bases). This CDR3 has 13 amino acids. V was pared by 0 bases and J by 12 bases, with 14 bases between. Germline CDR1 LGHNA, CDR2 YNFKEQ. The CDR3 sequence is CASSQDHKAGEYF. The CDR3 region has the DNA TGTGCCAGCAGCCAAGATCATAAGGCAGGGGAGTACTTC.

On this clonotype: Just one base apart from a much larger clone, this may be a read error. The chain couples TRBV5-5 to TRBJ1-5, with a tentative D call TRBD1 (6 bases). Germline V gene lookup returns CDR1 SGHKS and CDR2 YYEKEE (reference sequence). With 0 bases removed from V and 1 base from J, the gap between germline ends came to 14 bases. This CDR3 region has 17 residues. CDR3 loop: CASSLGRGARSNQPQHF. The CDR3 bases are TGTGCCAGCAGCTTGGGACGGGGGGCGAGGAGCAATCAGCCCCAGCATTTT.

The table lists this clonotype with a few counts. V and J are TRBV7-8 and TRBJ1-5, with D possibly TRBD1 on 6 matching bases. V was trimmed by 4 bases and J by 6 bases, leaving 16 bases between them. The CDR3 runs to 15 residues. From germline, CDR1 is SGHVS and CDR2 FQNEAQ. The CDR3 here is CASSSSTGGGQPQHF. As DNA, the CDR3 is TGTGCCAGCAGCTCATCGACAGGCGGGGGTCAGCCCCAGCATTTT.

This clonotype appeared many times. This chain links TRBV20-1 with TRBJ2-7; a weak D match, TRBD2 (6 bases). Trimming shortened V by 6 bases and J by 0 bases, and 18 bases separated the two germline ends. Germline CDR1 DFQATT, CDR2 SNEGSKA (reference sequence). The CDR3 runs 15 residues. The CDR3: CSARTVSGHSYEQYF. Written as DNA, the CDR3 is TGCAGTGCGAGGACCGTCAGCGGGCACTCCTACGAGCAGTACTTC.

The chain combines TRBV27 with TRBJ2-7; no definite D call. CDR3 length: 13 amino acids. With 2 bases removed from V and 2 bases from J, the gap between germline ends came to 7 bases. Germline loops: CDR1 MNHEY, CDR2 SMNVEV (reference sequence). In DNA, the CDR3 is TGTGCCAGCAGTTTAATACCCCCCTACGAGCAGTACTTC. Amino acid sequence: CASSLIPPYEQYF.

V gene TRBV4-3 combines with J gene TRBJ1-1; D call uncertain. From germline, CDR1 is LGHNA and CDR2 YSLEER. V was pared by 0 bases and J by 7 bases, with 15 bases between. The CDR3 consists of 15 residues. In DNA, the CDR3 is TGCGCCAGCAGCCAAGATGAGGTGACGGCAGGTGAAGCTTTCTTT. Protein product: CASSQDEVTAGEAFF.

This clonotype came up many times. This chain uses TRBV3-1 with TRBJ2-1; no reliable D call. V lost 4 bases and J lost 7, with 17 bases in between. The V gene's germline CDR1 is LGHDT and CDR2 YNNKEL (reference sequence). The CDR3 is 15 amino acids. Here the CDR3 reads CASSPSFGFGNEQFF. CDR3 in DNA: TGTGCCAGCAGCCCATCCTTTGGGTTTGGGAATGAGCAGTTCTTC.

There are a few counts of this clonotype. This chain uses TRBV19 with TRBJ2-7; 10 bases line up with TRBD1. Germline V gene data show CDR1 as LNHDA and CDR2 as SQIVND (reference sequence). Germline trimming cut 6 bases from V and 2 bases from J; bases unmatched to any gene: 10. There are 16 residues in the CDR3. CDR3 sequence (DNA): TGTGCCAGTAGCGTCGACAGGGGGCCGGTGACCTACGAGCAGTACTTC. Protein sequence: CASSVDRGPVTYEQYF. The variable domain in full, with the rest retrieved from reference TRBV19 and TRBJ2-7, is DGGITQSPKYLFRKEGQNVTLSCEQNLNHDAMYWYRQDPGQGLRLIYYSQIVNDFQKGDIAEGYSVSREKKESFPLTVTSAQKNPTAFYLCASSVDRGPVTYEQYFGPGTRLTVT.

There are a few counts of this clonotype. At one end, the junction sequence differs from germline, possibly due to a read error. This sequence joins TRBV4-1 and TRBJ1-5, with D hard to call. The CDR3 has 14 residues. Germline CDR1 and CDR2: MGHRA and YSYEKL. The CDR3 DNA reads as TGCGCCAGCAGCCAAGTCGCGGTGAGCCAGCCCCAGCGTTTT. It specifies CASSQVAVSQPQRF.

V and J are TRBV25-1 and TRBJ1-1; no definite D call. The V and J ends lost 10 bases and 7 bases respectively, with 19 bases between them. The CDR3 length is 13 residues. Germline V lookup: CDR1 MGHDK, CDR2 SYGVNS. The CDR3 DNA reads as TGTGCCACCAGATCGTTTGGCTTGGGTGAAGCTTTCTTT. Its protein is CATRSFGLGEAFF.

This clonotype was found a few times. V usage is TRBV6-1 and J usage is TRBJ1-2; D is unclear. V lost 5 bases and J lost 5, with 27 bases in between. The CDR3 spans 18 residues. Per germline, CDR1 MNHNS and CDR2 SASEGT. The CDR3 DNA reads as TGTGCCAGCAGTCGACGCCGACTCCGCTCGCGCTCCGCTTATGGCTACACCTTC. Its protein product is CASSRRRLRSRSAYGYTF.

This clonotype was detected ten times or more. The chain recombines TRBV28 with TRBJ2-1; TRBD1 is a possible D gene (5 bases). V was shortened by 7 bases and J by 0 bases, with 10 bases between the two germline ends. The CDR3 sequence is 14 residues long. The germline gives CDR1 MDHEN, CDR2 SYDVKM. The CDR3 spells CASNPDISYNEQFF. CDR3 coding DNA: TGTGCCAGCAATCCGGACATCTCCTACAATGAGCAGTTCTTC.

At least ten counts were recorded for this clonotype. The CDR3 DNA sequence: TGTGCCAGCAGTGCTGGGACGCACGACACTGAAGCTTTCTTT. It specifies CASSAGTHDTEAFF. V gene TRBV6-1 combines with J gene TRBJ1-1; the D gene is possibly TRBD1 (5 bases). V was pared by 4 bases and J by 3 bases, with 12 bases between. CDR1 MNHNS and CDR2 SASEGT come from the germline V gene. The CDR3 has 14 amino acids.

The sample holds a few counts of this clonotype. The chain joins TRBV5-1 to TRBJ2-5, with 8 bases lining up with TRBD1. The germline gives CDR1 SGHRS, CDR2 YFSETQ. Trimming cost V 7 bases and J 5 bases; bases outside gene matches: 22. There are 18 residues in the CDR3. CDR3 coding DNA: TGCGCCAGCCAACCGGACAGGGATTTAGTGATTGAGTGGGAGACCCAGTACTTC. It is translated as CASQPDRDLVIEWETQYF. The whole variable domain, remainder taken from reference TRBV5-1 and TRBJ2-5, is KAGVTQTPRYLIKTRGQQVTLSCSPISGHRSVSWYQQTPGQGLQFLFEYFSETQRNKGNFPGRFSGRQFSNSRSEMNVSTLELGDSALYLCASQPDRDLVIEWETQYFGPGTRLLVL.

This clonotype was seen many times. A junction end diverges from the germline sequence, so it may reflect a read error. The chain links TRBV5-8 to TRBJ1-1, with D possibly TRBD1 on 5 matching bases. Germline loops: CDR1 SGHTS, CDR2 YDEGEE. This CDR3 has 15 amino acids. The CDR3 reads CASNLGSGGDTEAFF. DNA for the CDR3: TGTGCCAGCAACTTGGGGTCCGGGGGGGACACTGAAGCTTTCTTT.

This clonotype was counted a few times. Here the CDR3 reads CASNPGLNQPQHF. The CDR3 nucleotides are TGTGCCAGTAATCCGGGCCTCAATCAGCCCCAGCATTTT. The chain has TRBV30 and TRBJ1-5; D call uncertain. The CDR3 loop spans 13 amino acids. V was clipped by 8 bases and J by 3 bases, with 14 bases between them. Germline CDR1 and CDR2: GTSNPN and SVGIG (reference sequence).